These 24 T cell receptor beta chains share one sample of origin, sequenced in a study of blood T cell repertoires in COVID-19. Sequenced by immunoSEQ multiplex PCR; TCRdb stores in-frame clones only, minus some. The profile shows fewer than 200,000 clones, roughly 85% of them singletons. Sequenced input: peripheral blood. These receptors all come from an older woman with acute or convalescent COVID-19.

The rearrangement joins TRBV30 to TRBJ2-7; tentatively, D is TRBD1 (6 bases). The germline CDR1 and CDR2 sequences are GTSNPN and SVGIG (reference sequence). With 3 bases removed from V and 3 bases from J, the gap between germline ends came to 12 bases. CDR3 length: 13 residues. The CDR3 nucleotides read TGTGCCTGGAGCACAGGGTTGGGCTACGAGCAGTACTTC. The encoded protein is CAWSTGLGYEQYF. The variable domain in full, completed from reference TRBV30 and TRBJ2-7, reads SQTIHQWPATLVQPVGSPLSLECTVEGTSNPNLYWYRQAAGRGLQLLFYSVGIGQISSEVPQNLSASRPQDRQFILSSKKLLLSDSGFYLCAWSTGLGYEQYFGPGTRLTVT.

This clone occurred once. The chain uses TRBV5-1 and TRBJ1-5; D unresolved. Germline CDR1 and CDR2: SGHRS and YFSETQ. Trimming removed 1 base from V and 4 bases from J, with 6 bases in between. The CDR3 covers 13 residues. CDR3 bases: TGCGCCAGCAGCTTGTCGGGGAATCAGCCCCAGCATTTT. It translates to CASSLSGNQPQHF.

The rearrangement links TRBV12-5 to TRBJ1-6; 9 bases are a match to TRBD1. CDR1 and CDR2 (germline): LGHNT, FRNRAP. With 1 base clipped from V and 11 bases from J, the junction kept 6 bases outside the gene matches. This CDR3 is built from 15 residues. CDR3 bases: TGTGCTAGTGGTTTGGCCGGGACAGGGAGACCACCCCTCCACTTT. Its protein is CASGLAGTGRPPLHF.

Points on this clone: This CDR3 is also generated by other DNA sequences in the sample. The genes are TRBV6-5 and TRBJ2-3; 9 positions match TRBD2. CDR3 length: 14 amino acids. CDR1 and CDR2 (germline): MNHEY, SVGAGI. The V gene end was trimmed by 4 bases and the J gene end by 2 bases; junction bases not matched to a gene: 1. CDR3 DNA sequence: TGTGCCAGCAGTTTAGCGGGAGACACAGATACGCAGTATTTT. It encodes CASSLAGDTDTQYF.

The rearrangement links TRBV7-2 to TRBJ1-6, with TRBD1 matching 7 bases. Germline V gene lookup returns CDR1 SGHTA and CDR2 FQGNSA. This CDR3 has 14 amino acids. V shed 4 bases and J 7 bases; nucleotides not matched to a gene: 4. The CDR3 coding sequence is TGTGCCAGCAGCTGGTCACAGGGGAATTCACCCCTCCACTTT. Protein: CASSWSQGNSPLHF.

The chain recombines TRBV18 with TRBJ2-3, with 7 bases fitting TRBD1. V lost 5 bases, J lost 1 base, and 6 bases stayed unmatched. The CDR3 length is 15 residues. The germline V gene encodes CDR1 KGHSH and CDR2 LQKENI. The CDR3 nucleotides read TGTGCCAGCTCAGAGATTCAGGGGGGCACAGATACGCAGTATTTT. This encodes CASSEIQGGTDTQYF.

The chain has TRBV12-5 and TRBJ1-1, with D perhaps matching TRBD1 (5 bases). The CDR3 sequence is 13 residues long. Trimming shortened V by 6 bases and J by 7 bases, and 15 bases separated the two germline ends. Germline CDR1 reads LGHNT; CDR2 reads FRNRAP. Here the CDR3 DNA reads TGTGCTAGTGGACACTCTGACAGTCTTGAAGCTTTCTTT. As protein: CASGHSDSLEAFF.

V is TRBV27 and J is TRBJ2-7; D gene unclear. The CDR3 consists of 16 residues. Germline CDR1 MNHEY, CDR2 SMNVEV (reference sequence). The V gene lost 6 bases and the J gene lost 0 bases, with 18 bases spanning the gap. CDR3 coding DNA: TGTGCCAGCAGACCGCTGGGTCCAGGTGACTCCTACGAGCAGTACTTC. Its protein product is CASRPLGPGDSYEQYF.

The rearrangement joins TRBV5-1 to TRBJ2-7; tentative D call: TRBD1 (6 bases). CDR1 and CDR2 (germline): SGHRS, YFSETQ. The V gene lost 0 bases and the J gene lost 3 bases, with 10 bases spanning the gap. CDR3 length equals 14 residues. This CDR3 reads CASSLELGGYEQYF. For the CDR3, the DNA is TGCGCCAGCAGCTTGGAGCTAGGGGGCTACGAGCAGTACTTC.

This clone was counted a few times. The identical CDR3 is also encoded by other nucleotide sequences in the sample. This sequence joins TRBV12-3 or TRBV12-4 and TRBJ2-3; no clear D gene. Trimming removed 2 bases from V and 3 bases from J, with 6 bases in between. The CDR3 totals 13 residues. CDR3 nucleotides: TGTGCCAGCAGTTTACCCGGGACAGATACGCAGTATTTT. Translating gives CASSLPGTDTQYF.

This clone was observed a single time. CDR3 DNA: TGTGCCAGCAGCCAACGAACAGGGTACGGAACAGATACGCAGTATTTT. Its protein product is CASSQRTGYGTDTQYF. The V call is TRBV11-3, the J call TRBJ2-3; possible D gene TRBD1, 6 bases. This CDR3 contains 16 residues. V shed 5 bases and J shed 3 bases, with 18 bases lying between them. The germline V gene encodes CDR1 SGHNT and CDR2 YENEEA.

This clone was counted between two and nine times. The J gene is TRBJ1-5, the V gene TRBV3-1 (or the pseudogene TRBV3-2); TRBD1 agrees at 7 bases. The junction had 5 bases not matched to a gene; V was cut back by 5 bases and J by 7 bases. The germline gives CDR1 LGHDT, CDR2 YNNKEL (reference sequence). This CDR3 has 13 residues. The CDR3 coding sequence is TGTGCCAGCAGCTCGACAGGGAACCAGCCCCAGCATTTT. Translation gives CASSSTGNQPQHF.

The J gene is TRBJ2-4, the V gene TRBV15; 10 nucleotides match TRBD2. Germline loops: CDR1 LNHNV, CDR2 YYDKDF (reference sequence). The CDR3 spans 17 residues. V shed 0 bases, J shed 7 bases, and the junction held 9 bases outside the gene matches. DNA of the CDR3: TGTGCCACCAGCAGAGATCGTCCTAGCGGGAGAGCTAACATTCAGTACTTC. Its translation: CATSRDRPSGRANIQYF.

This clone was seen once. Germline is not matched at one junction end, which may reflect a read error. The chain joins TRBV2 to TRBJ2-7; TRBD1 or TRBD2 may be the D gene (5 bases each). CDR3 length equals 10 residues. From germline, CDR1 is SNHLY and CDR2 FYNNEI. The chain's CDR3 is CASREYEQYF. The CDR3 DNA follows: TGTGCAAGCAGGGAGTACGAGCAGTACTTC.

The V call is TRBV3-1 (or the pseudogene TRBV3-2), the J call TRBJ2-3, with no clear D. The germline gives CDR1 LGHDT, CDR2 YNNKEL (reference sequence). The CDR3 length is 15 residues. Trimming stripped 4 bases from V and 5 bases from J, with 16 bases between. Here the CDR3 reads CASSPRSRRRDTQYF. DNA of the CDR3: TGTGCCAGCAGCCCTAGATCCCGTCGGAGAGATACGCAGTATTTT.

The V gene is TRBV6-5, the J gene TRBJ1-2, with D possibly being TRBD1 (5 bases). The germline CDR1 and CDR2 sequences are MNHEY and SVGAGI. The V end lost 4 bases, the J end lost 7 bases, and 13 bases lay between the germline ends. The CDR3 length is 13 residues. CDR3 amino acids: CASSLRQGSGYTF. The DNA of the CDR3 is TGTGCCAGCAGTTTAAGGCAGGGCAGTGGCTACACCTTC.

The V gene is TRBV2, the J gene TRBJ1-2; 7 nucleotides align to TRBD1. Germline V gene lookup returns CDR1 SNHLY and CDR2 FYNNEI. Germline trimming cut 3 bases from V and 4 bases from J; bases unmatched to any gene: 2. The CDR3 is 13 residues long. The CDR3 loop is CASSEGQIYGYTF. CDR3 sequence (DNA): TGTGCCAGCAGTGAGGGACAGATCTATGGCTACACCTTC.

This rearrangement joins TRBV19 to TRBJ1-5, with a possible D match to TRBD1 (6 bases). With 6 bases removed from V and 2 bases from J, the gap between germline ends came to 17 bases. This CDR3 region has 16 residues. Germline V gene data show CDR1 as LNHDA and CDR2 as SQIVND (reference sequence). CDR3 nucleotides: TGTGCCAGTAGCCTACGAAAAGGGGGTCGCAATCAGCCCCAGCATTTT. Residues: CASSLRKGGRNQPQHF.

V and J are TRBV12-3 or TRBV12-4 and TRBJ2-1; D remains unclear. The CDR3 length is 13 residues. Deletions cut 3 bases from V and 6 bases from J, with 9 bases between. The CDR3 sequence is CASSFNTFNEQFF. The DNA of the CDR3 is TGTGCCAGCAGTTTCAACACCTTCAATGAGCAGTTCTTC.

The V gene is TRBV27, the J gene TRBJ2-5, with 8 bases lining up with TRBD1. J gave up 4 bases and V 5 bases, and 12 bases lay outside the gene matches. There are 16 residues in the CDR3. Germline V CDR1 and CDR2: MNHEY, SMNVEV (reference sequence). CDR3 protein: CASSLGQGGIGETQYF. The CDR3 DNA sequence: TGTGCCAGCAGTCTAGGACAGGGAGGTATAGGAGAGACCCAGTACTTC.

The chain uses TRBV19 and TRBJ1-1, with a tentative D call TRBD1 (5 bases). Trimming took off 7 bases at V and 10 bases at J, with 13 bases between the two ends. Looked up from germline, CDR1 is LNHDA and CDR2 is SQIVND (reference sequence). The CDR3 loop spans 11 amino acids. The CDR3: CASTAGMGAFF. The CDR3 nucleotides are TGTGCCAGTACTGCAGGGATGGGAGCTTTCTTT.

This clone was seen at least ten times. This chain uses TRBV6-4 with TRBJ1-3, with D perhaps matching TRBD1 (5 bases). Germline V gene sequence: CDR1 MRHNA, CDR2 SNTAGT. V was trimmed by 2 bases and J by 0 bases, leaving 5 bases between them. The CDR3 extends over 14 amino acids. The CDR3 coding sequence is TGTGCCAGCAGTGACGGACACTCTGGAAACACCATATATTTT. It codes for CASSDGHSGNTIYF.

This clone was seen just once. V and J are TRBV4-1 and TRBJ2-6, with TRBD2 matching over 10 bases. With V trimmed by 1 base and J by 2 bases, 11 bases remained unmatched. The germline gives CDR1 MGHRA, CDR2 YSYEKL. This CDR3 has 20 residues. The CDR3 here is CASSQVIESSGRTGANVLTF. The CDR3 DNA sequence: TGCGCCAGCAGCCAAGTTATCGAGTCTAGCGGGAGAACTGGGGCCAACGTCCTGACTTTC.

The chain joins TRBV2 to TRBJ1-1; 9 bases agree with TRBD1. Germline values: CDR1 SNHLY, CDR2 FYNNEI. This CDR3 contains 14 residues. The ends lost 6 bases at V and 4 bases at J; junction bases unmatched: 6. The DNA for the CDR3 is TGTGCCAGCAGGGGGACAGGGCTGGGCACTGAAGCTTTCTTT. Amino acids: CASRGTGLGTEAFF. The full variable domain, rest sourced from reference TRBV2 and TRBJ1-1, is EPEVTQTPSHQVTQMGQEVILRCVPISNHLYFYWYRQILGQKVEFLVSFYNNEISEKSEIFDDQFSVERPDGSNFTLKIRSTKLEDSAMYFCASRGTGLGTEAFFGQGTRLTVV.